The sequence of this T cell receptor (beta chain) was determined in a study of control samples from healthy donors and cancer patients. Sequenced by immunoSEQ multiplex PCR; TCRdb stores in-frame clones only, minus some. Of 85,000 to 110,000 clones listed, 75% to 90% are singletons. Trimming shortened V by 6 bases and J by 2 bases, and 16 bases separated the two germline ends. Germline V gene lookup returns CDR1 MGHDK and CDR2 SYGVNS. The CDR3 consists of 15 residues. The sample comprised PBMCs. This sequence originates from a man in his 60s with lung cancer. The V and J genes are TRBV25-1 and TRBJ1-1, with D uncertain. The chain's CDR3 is CASRHRSSPNTEAFF. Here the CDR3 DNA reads TGTGCCAGCAGGCACCGTTCGAGTCCAAACACTGAAGCTTTCTTT.